This TCR beta chain was found in a study of T cell responses to AZD1222 COVID-19 vaccine (dated by TCRdb to the early 2020s). General notes on the study: TCR sequencing was performed for roughly 250 trial participants, of whom 200 to 210 were given two doses of AZD1222 and some 25 were given two doses of MenACWY control vaccine. Trial participants were enrolled by age into subgroups of 18-55, 56-69 and 70-plus years, and about 150, 27 and 61 TCR-sequenced participants, respectively, were included in these subgroups.

The CDR3 regions of human TCRbeta chains were analyzed by immunosequencing. In the authors' own workflow: Repertoire TCRs were checked for matches against a reference library of SARS-CoV-2-specific TCRs that had been generated using the MIRA antigen-specificity platform. Breadth was defined as the fraction of unique TCRs that were SARS-CoV-2-associated. Depth was defined as the fraction of total T cells that were SARS-CoV-2-associated. Each spike-specific TCR was assigned to its reactive spike region and to a CD4 or CD8 class using the MIRA data. Log10-transformed breadth and depth values were compared by one-way ANOVA with Sidak's multiple comparisons tests. As stored in TCRdb, this immuneACCESS dataset retains in-frame rearrangements with V and J assigned. A fraction of the clones does not appear; measured against another copy, unresolved V genes explain less than half of the discrepancy, and the remainder lacks a known reason. That table supplies the V and J calls and clone size; D and trimming were determined from the DNA. The sample data list some 150,000 clones, and more than 85% of these were observed just once. The biggest ten clones account for roughly 1.6% of the sample.

Reading the label with the study, this specimen's time point is: about 28 days (+/-7) after the second vaccine dose. AZD1222 recipients with second doses at about 4 weeks or about 12 weeks were pooled, because spike-specific TCR depth and breadth did not differ between schedules. Vaccinee samples were obtained from the UK trials COV001 and COV002, which included a single-blind randomized controlled phase 2/3 trial of AZD1222 (ChAdOx1 nCoV-19) in healthy adults. Trial participant PBMC samples were collected at day 0 and day 28 after the second dose for TCRbeta chain sequencing. Here is what the overall study found, with its caveats: Participants were mostly white British and included more females than males, and it was suggested by the authors that clonal diversity may have been underestimated. Only a handful of AZD1222 recipients were SARS-CoV-2 seropositive at baseline, limiting conclusions about previously exposed vaccinees. Spike-specific TCR breadth and depth rose significantly after two AZD1222 doses compared with day 0 and with MenACWY recipients. Epitopes outside the regions mutated in the B.1.351 and B.1.1.7 variants were reportedly recognized by nearly half of the unique spike-specific TCRs. The vaccine-associated CD4 TCRs covered the entire spike protein, and the dominant responses fell in regions 160-218 and 743-854. The 56-69-year group was small, and its depth increase did not reach significance, likely because of low power. Because no samples from the day 14 peak response were available, repertoires could be characterized only after the peak T cell response.

Remarks on this clone: Its antigen is unknown. Within one base of it there is no much larger clone, and no base qualities were kept.

V is pared back by 5 bases and J by 4 bases, with 9 bases lying between the germline termini. CDR1 and CDR2 are read off the germline V gene as SGHTA and FQGNSA. The CDR3 measures 13 amino acids from cysteine to phenylalanine. Only CDR3 DNA is held: 39 bases, read in frame from base 1. The receptor was isolated from an adult who received the AZD1222 COVID-19 vaccine. The chain links TRBV7-2 with TRBJ1-5; possibly the D gene is TRBD1, per 6 matching bases. This sample comprised peripheral blood, obtained 28 days after the second AZD1222 dose. CDR3 reads: CASSVQGNQPQHF. The bases read TGTGCCAGCAGCGTTCAGGGGAATCAGCCCCAGCATTTT.